Listed below are T cell receptor beta chains from one sample, sequenced in a study of long-term antiretroviral therapy in people with HIV. Only in-frame clones appear in the TCRdb table, and some are missing; sequencing was by immunoSEQ multiplex PCR. The table shows 15,000 to 20,000 clones, with 79% occurring only once. This specimen consisted of unsorted PBMCs, obtained at the start of antiretroviral therapy, before treatment. These receptor sequences come from a man aged 18 to 29 with HIV. Both conserved end residues are part of each CDR3. Each record gives: clone size, J gene, D gene, CDR3 length, V gene, CDR3 DNA, CDR3 protein. The D gene is left open where the match is weak. The size of a clone is reported for some rows only, either as once, few or many, or as a class for expanded clones.

>medium-sized|TRBJ1-3|NA|15|TRBV4-3
TGCGCCAGCAGCCTTGCCTCAACCCTAGGAAACACCATATATTTT
CASSLASTLGNTIYF
>NA|TRBJ2-7|TRBD1|16|TRBV2
TGTGCCAGCACCGAACCCGGACAGGGGAACTCCTACGAGCAGTACTTC
CASTEPGQGNSYEQYF
>NA|TRBJ2-7|TRBD2|15|TRBV7-2
TGTGCCAGCAGCTTAGATACAGCGGGAGTGAGAGAGCAGTACTTC
CASSLDTAGVREQYF
>once|TRBJ2-1|TRBD2|14|TRBV6-1
TGTGCCAGCAGTGAAGAGGTCCGGGGGGATGAGCAGTTCTTC
CASSEEVRGDEQFF
>NA|TRBJ2-7|NA|13|TRBV5-6
TGTGCCAGCAGCTTAGGGAACTCCTACGAGCAGTACTTC
CASSLGNSYEQYF
>NA|TRBJ2-7|NA|12|TRBV29-1
TGCAGCGTGCATAGCGCAAACTACGAGCAGTACTTC
CSVHSANYEQYF
>NA|TRBJ1-2|NA|12|TRBV7-2
TGTGCCAGCAGCTTAGAAGAATATGGCTACACCTTC
CASSLEEYGYTF
>NA|TRBJ2-7|TRBD1|13|TRBV5-1
TGCGCCAGCACACTACAGGGGGCTTCCGAGCAGTACTTC
CASTLQGASEQYF
>once|TRBJ1-5|TRBD1|12|TRBV30
TGTGCCTGGAGAGGACAGGGGGAGCCCCAGCATTTT
CAWRGQGEPQHF
>NA|TRBJ2-7|TRBD2|13|TRBV29-1
TGCAGCGTTGCACTAGCGGGTTCCTACGAGCAGTACTTC
CSVALAGSYEQYF
>NA|TRBJ2-7|NA|11|TRBV28
TGTGCCAGCAGAGACAGGTCCGAGCAGTACTTC
CASRDRSEQYF
>NA|TRBJ2-4|NA|11|TRBV29-1
TGCAGCGTTTTGGCCAAAAACATTCAGTACTTC
CSVLAKNIQYF
>once|TRBJ2-1|NA|13|TRBV27
TGTGCCAGCAGTTTATCCTCTGGAAATGAGCAGTTCTTC
CASSLSSGNEQFF
>NA|TRBJ2-7|NA|11|TRBV10-3
TGTGCCATCAGTGGAACGGGCGAGCAGTACTTC
CAISGTGEQYF
>few|TRBJ2-5|NA|13|TRBV19
TGTGCCAGTAGTATAGATAGCGCAGAGACCCAGTACTTC
CASSIDSAETQYF
>NA|TRBJ2-3|TRBD2|16|TRBV10-2
TGCGCCAGCAGTGAGAGGACTAGCGGGAGTAGAAATACGCAGTATTTT
CASSERTSGSRNTQYF
>NA|TRBJ1-2|NA|13|TRBV28
TGTGCCAGCAGTTTAACTGAGGCCTATGGCTACACCTTC
CASSLTEAYGYTF
>NA|TRBJ2-1|NA|15|TRBV7-8
TGTGCCAGCAGCGCGATACAAAGCTCCTACAATGAGCAGTTCTTC
CASSAIQSSYNEQFF
>few|TRBJ2-7|TRBD1|15|TRBV7-9
TGTGCCAGCAGAGGGGACAGGGCCCCCCCCTACGAGCAGTACTTC
CASRGDRAPPYEQYF
>NA|TRBJ1-4|NA|14|TRBV7-8
TGTGCCAGCAGCCGGGACGGAACTAATGAAAAACTGTTTTTT
CASSRDGTNEKLFF
>NA|TRBJ2-1|NA|12|TRBV7-9
TGTGCCAGCCGGTTTGGGGGCTATGAGCAGTTCTTC
CASRFGGYEQFF
>NA|TRBJ2-7|TRBD1|14|TRBV11-1
TGTGCCAGCAGCGAGGGACAGGGTCGTCGAGAGCAGTACTTC
CASSEGQGRREQYF
>NA|TRBJ1-3|TRBD1|16|TRBV27
TGTGCCAGCAGTTTATCCGGACAGGGGGCTGGAAACACCATATATTTT
CASSLSGQGAGNTIYF
>NA|TRBJ2-7|TRBD2|16|TRBV19
TGTGCCAGTAGTATAGGTGGGAGCGGGGCTCCCTACGAGCAGTACTTC
CASSIGGSGAPYEQYF
>NA|TRBJ1-2|TRBD1|17|TRBV5-1
TGCGCCAGCAGCGAGACGGGACAGGGGGTTCCATACTACGGCTACACCTTC
CASSETGQGVPYYGYTF
>few|TRBJ2-7|NA|13|TRBV5-1
TGCGCCAGCAGTCAGCCAGGGGACAACGAGCAGTACTTC
CASSQPGDNEQYF
>NA|TRBJ1-1|NA|17|TRBV5-8
TGTGCCAGCAGCTTTGAGGGAAACAGCCGTCTGGGCACTGAAGCTTTCTTT
CASSFEGNSRLGTEAFF
>NA|TRBJ2-7|NA|15|TRBV2
TGTGCCAGCACTCCCCAGCCCCATAGTGCCTACGAGCAGTACTTC
CASTPQPHSAYEQYF
>NA|TRBJ1-1|NA|15|TRBV28
TGTGCCAGCAGTTTACCGGGACCCTTAGGAACTGAAGCTTTCTTT
CASSLPGPLGTEAFF
>NA|TRBJ2-3|NA|13|TRBV18
TGTGCCAGCTCACCTTTAGCGGCAGATACGCAGTATTTT
CASSPLAADTQYF
>once|TRBJ2-7|TRBD1|14|TRBV6-1
TGTGCCAGCAGGTTGGGACAGGGAATCTACGAGCAGTACTTC
CASRLGQGIYEQYF
>NA|TRBJ1-2|NA|14|TRBV27
TGTGCCAGCGGCGTGGCAGGTAGAGCCTATGGCTACACCTTC
CASGVAGRAYGYTF
>NA|TRBJ1-2|NA|13|TRBV7-2
TGTGCCAGCAGGCCACTCGATCGGGTGGGCTACACCTTC
CASRPLDRVGYTF
>NA|TRBJ2-7|NA|17|TRBV7-2
TGTGCCAGCAGCTTAGTTGGGTCCCCAGGCGGGAAAAGCGAGCAGTACTTC
CASSLVGSPGGKSEQYF
>NA|TRBJ2-1|NA|16|TRBV11-2
TGTGCCAGCAGCTTCTGGGGTCGGGGGCAATACAATGAGCAGTTCTTC
CASSFWGRGQYNEQFF
>NA|TRBJ1-2|NA|12|TRBV28
TGTGCCAGCAGTATTGACACCTATGGCTACACCTTC
CASSIDTYGYTF
>NA|TRBJ2-1|TRBD2|13|TRBV18
TGTGCCAGCTTACAAGCGGGAGGTGGTGAGCAGTTCTTC
CASLQAGGGEQFF